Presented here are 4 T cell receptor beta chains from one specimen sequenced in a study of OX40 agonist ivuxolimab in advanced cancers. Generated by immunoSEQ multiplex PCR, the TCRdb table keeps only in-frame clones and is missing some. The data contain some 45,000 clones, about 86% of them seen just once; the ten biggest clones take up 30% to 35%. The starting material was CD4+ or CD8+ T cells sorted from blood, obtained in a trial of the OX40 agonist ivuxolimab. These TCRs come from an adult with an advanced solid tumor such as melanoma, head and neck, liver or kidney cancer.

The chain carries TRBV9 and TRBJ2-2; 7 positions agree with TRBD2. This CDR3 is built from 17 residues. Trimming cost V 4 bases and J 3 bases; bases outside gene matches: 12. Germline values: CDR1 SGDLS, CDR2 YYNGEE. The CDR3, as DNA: TGTGCCAGCAGCTCAAGCGGGGATGCTATTGACACCGGGGAGCTGTTTTTT. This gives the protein CASSSSGDAIDTGELFF.

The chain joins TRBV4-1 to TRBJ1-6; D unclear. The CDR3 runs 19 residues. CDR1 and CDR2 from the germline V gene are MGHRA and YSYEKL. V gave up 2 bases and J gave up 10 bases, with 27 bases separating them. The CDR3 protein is CASSQNRLLGGGRESPLHF. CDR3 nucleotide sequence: TGCGCCAGCAGCCAAAACCGGCTTTTAGGTGGTGGGCGGGAGTCACCCCTCCACTTT.

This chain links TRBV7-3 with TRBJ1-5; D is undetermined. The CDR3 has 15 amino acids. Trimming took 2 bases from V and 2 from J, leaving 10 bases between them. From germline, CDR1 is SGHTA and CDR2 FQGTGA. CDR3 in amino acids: CASSLEGTGNQPQHF. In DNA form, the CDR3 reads TGTGCCAGCAGCTTAGAGGGAACTGGCAATCAGCCCCAGCATTTT.

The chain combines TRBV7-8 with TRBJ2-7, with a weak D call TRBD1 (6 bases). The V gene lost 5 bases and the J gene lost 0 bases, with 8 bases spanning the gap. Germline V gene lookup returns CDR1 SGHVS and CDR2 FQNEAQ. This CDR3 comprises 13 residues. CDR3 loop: CASSAGVSYEQYF. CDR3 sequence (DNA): TGTGCCAGCAGCGCAGGGGTCTCCTACGAGCAGTACTTC.